This paragraph reports one TCR beta chain. The antigen remains undetermined. The data stem from a study of cytomegalovirus exposure and HLA in healthy donors. Study observations and caveats: Listed as cytomegalovirus-associated were more than 150 TCR beta chains.

The CDR3 is made up of 17 amino acids. The trim removed 5 bases at V and 0 bases at J, leaving 6 bases unmatched. The germline gives CDR1 LNHDA, CDR2 SQIVND (reference sequence). The study ran its PCR with 60 Vbeta and 13 Jbeta primers. The data were produced by immunoSEQ multiplex PCR, yet TCRdb's version contains in-frame clones alone and is incomplete. Among 150,000 to 180,000 clones listed, roughly four fifths were seen once. This chain links TRBV19 with TRBJ2-1, with 11 positions matching TRBD2. Sequencing input: PBMCs. This TCR was sampled from a man younger than 35 in good health and CMV-seronegative. The CDR3 loop reads CASSSRLAGRSYNEQFF. In DNA form, the CDR3 reads TGTGCCAGTAGTTCACGACTAGCGGGACGCTCCTACAATGAGCAGTTCTTC.